This passage covers 27 T cell receptor beta chains from one sample sequenced in a study of CD8+ T cells in alopecia areata. In each case, RNA was isolated and then reverse transcribed into cDNA as the sequencing template. Sequencing used immunoSEQ multiplex PCR; TCRdb keeps in-frame clones, though not all of them. The sample records about 180,000 clones, approximately 70% being singletons. Sequencing used CD8+ T cells sorted from blood, obtained at week 0. The receptors here all came from a human donor with alopecia areata.

In DNA form, the CDR3 reads TGTGCCAGCAGTTTCGCCCTCAACTACGAGCAGTACTTC. It codes for CASSFALNYEQYF. V gene TRBV27 combines with J gene TRBJ2-7; D unclear. The V and J ends lost 3 bases and 3 bases respectively, with 9 bases between them. This CDR3 contains 13 residues. Germline assignment: CDR1 MNHEY and CDR2 SMNVEV (reference sequence).

The chain has TRBV27 and TRBJ2-2, with no clear D. Germline CDR1 reads MNHEY; CDR2 reads SMNVEV (reference sequence). V shed 0 bases and J shed 0 bases, with 5 bases lying between them. The CDR3 is 15 residues long. The DNA of the CDR3 is TGTGCCAGCAGTTTATCAGGATCGAACACCGGGGAGCTGTTTTTT. Amino acids: CASSLSGSNTGELFF.

As for this clone: Other DNA sequences from this sample encode an identical CDR3 as well. The chain couples TRBV29-1 to TRBJ2-7, with D possibly matching TRBD1 (5 bases). The V and J ends lost 3 bases and 5 bases respectively, with 11 bases between them. This CDR3 spans 12 amino acids. Germline CDR1 is SQVTM and CDR2 is ANQGSEA. CDR3 coding DNA: TGCAGCGTTGAGGGAAGGGGCAACGAGCAGTACTTC. The encoded protein is CSVEGRGNEQYF.

The genes are TRBV14 and TRBJ2-7; D unresolved. V was shortened by 1 base and J by 3 bases, with 13 bases between the two germline ends. CDR3 size: 15 residues. Germline CDR1 and CDR2: SGHDN and FVKESK. CDR3 region: CASSQAGGSFYEQYF. The CDR3 nucleotides read TGTGCCAGCAGCCAAGCAGGTGGCAGCTTCTACGAGCAGTACTTC.

This clone turned up a few times. V usage is TRBV7-8 and J usage is TRBJ2-1; 12 bases fit TRBD2. Trimming at V came to 6 bases and at J to 2 bases, leaving 11 bases not matched to a gene. The CDR3 sequence is 18 residues long. Per the germline V gene, CDR1 is SGHVS and CDR2 is FQNEAQ. This CDR3 is CASRSGLAGGIPYNEQFF. The CDR3 coding sequence is TGTGCCAGCAGGAGCGGGCTAGCGGGGGGGATCCCCTACAATGAGCAGTTCTTC. Based on the CDR3 plus reference TRBV7-8 and TRBJ2-1, the full variable domain is GAGVSQSPRYKVAKRGQDVALRCDPISGHVSLFWYQQALGQGPEFLTYFQNEAQLDKSGLPSDRFFAERPEGSVSTLKIQRTQQEDSAVYLCASRSGLAGGIPYNEQFFGPGTRLTVL.

This clone was seen a few times. V is TRBV27 and J is TRBJ2-4, with TRBD2 identical over 8 bases. There are 16 residues in the CDR3. V gave up 5 bases and J gave up 5 bases; unmatched junction bases: 11. Germline-derived CDR1 and CDR2 are MNHEY and SMNVEV (reference sequence). The CDR3, as DNA: TGTGCCAGCAGTCTCTCCCCATCCGGGGGGGAAAACATTCAGTACTTC. Protein: CASSLSPSGGENIQYF.

Only a few counts were recorded for this clone. This chain's CDR3 is CASTIETGVSPLHF. Here the CDR3 DNA reads TGTGCCAGCACCATCGAGACCGGGGTCTCACCCCTCCACTTT. The chain carries TRBV6-5 and TRBJ1-6, with D unclear. The germline V gene has CDR1 MNHEY and CDR2 SVGAGI. V was shortened by 7 bases and J by 10 bases, with 17 bases between the two germline ends. This CDR3 has 14 amino acids.

The chain uses TRBV7-6 and TRBJ1-2; D remains unclear. V was pared by 3 bases and J by 4 bases, with 9 bases between. Looked up from germline, CDR1 is SGHVS and CDR2 is FNYEAQ. The CDR3 has 13 residues. CDR3: CASSLNSLYGYTF. DNA for the CDR3: TGTGCCAGCAGCTTGAACAGCCTCTATGGCTACACCTTC.

The chain is built from TRBV29-1 and TRBJ2-1; 7 bases map to TRBD1. This CDR3 spans 16 amino acids. Germline V gene lookup returns CDR1 SQVTM and CDR2 ANQGSEA. The V and J ends lost 6 bases and 3 bases, in that order; junction bases with no gene match: 14. The DNA of the CDR3 is TGCAGCGTCGCAGGAAAACAGGGGAAGAACTACAATGAGCAGTTCTTC. Its protein product is CSVAGKQGKNYNEQFF.

The J gene is TRBJ2-5, the V gene TRBV5-4, with TRBD1 matching over 8 bases. Trimming at V came to 6 bases and at J to 4 bases, leaving 8 bases not matched to a gene. Germline V gives CDR1 SGHNT, CDR2 YYREEE (reference sequence). CDR3 length: 14 residues. This CDR3 is CASTDRETLETQYF. In nucleotides, the CDR3 is TGTGCCAGCACGGACAGGGAGACCCTAGAGACCCAGTACTTC.

In its sample, this clone was seen once. The chain couples TRBV19 to TRBJ1-1, with D perhaps matching TRBD1 (5 bases). Trimming shortened V by 7 bases and J by 0 bases, and 15 bases separated the two germline ends. Germline V gives CDR1 LNHDA, CDR2 SQIVND (reference sequence). The CDR3 runs to 15 residues. The DNA of the CDR3 is TGTGCCAGTAACCCCGTGAGGGGATTGAACACTGAAGCTTTCTTT. This encodes CASNPVRGLNTEAFF.

The CDR3 loop reads CASSPLHSQVAEQYF. The CDR3 region has the DNA TGTGCCAGCTCACCTCTCCACTCACAGGTCGCCGAGCAGTACTTC. This sequence joins TRBV18 and TRBJ2-7, with D possibly being TRBD1 (5 bases). Germline-derived CDR1 and CDR2 are KGHSH and LQKENI. The CDR3 totals 15 residues. The V and J ends lost 3 bases and 6 bases respectively, with 18 bases between them.

The V call is TRBV19, the J call TRBJ2-5; the D is unclear. Germline V gives CDR1 LNHDA, CDR2 SQIVND (reference sequence). With 3 bases removed from V and 1 base from J, the gap between germline ends came to 9 bases. CDR3 length: 14 amino acids. CDR3 sequence (DNA): TGTGCCAGTAGTATTGAACTACGCCAAGAGACCCAGTACTTC. It encodes CASSIELRQETQYF.

This chain uses TRBV29-1 with TRBJ2-7; D gene unclear. Deletions cut 5 bases from V and 2 bases from J, with 13 bases between. This CDR3 is built from 13 residues. Germline CDR1 and CDR2: SQVTM and ANQGSEA. In DNA, the CDR3 is TGCAGCGTTCATATCCCAAGTGCCTACGAGCAGTACTTC. Protein product: CSVHIPSAYEQYF.

V and J are TRBV30 and TRBJ1-1, with D uncertain. Germline V gene data show CDR1 as GTSNPN and CDR2 as SVGIG (reference sequence). V lost 2 bases, J lost 7 bases, and 5 bases lay in between. The CDR3 sequence is 10 residues long. The CDR3 DNA sequence: TGTGCCTGGAGTAAGATTGAAGCTTTCTTT. Translating it yields CAWSKIEAFF.

This clone occurred a few times. The chain combines TRBV5-6 with TRBJ2-7; tentatively, D is TRBD1 (5 bases). The CDR3 sequence is 14 residues long. Trimming left V 4 bases short and J 2 bases short, with 13 bases between. CDR1 and CDR2 from the germline V gene are SGHDT and YYEEEE. The CDR3 sequence is CASSPDRSAYEQYF. DNA for the CDR3: TGTGCCAGCAGCCCCGACAGATCTGCCTACGAGCAGTACTTC.

This chain uses TRBV7-6 with TRBJ1-1; D possibly corresponds to TRBD1 (6 bases). This CDR3 spans 14 amino acids. The V and J ends lost 1 base and 4 bases respectively, with 10 bases between them. CDR1 and CDR2 from the germline V gene are SGHVS and FNYEAQ. The CDR3: CASSLDRASTEAFF. The CDR3 DNA reads as TGTGCCAGCAGCTTAGACAGGGCGAGCACTGAAGCTTTCTTT.

As concerns this clone: An end of the junction does not agree with germline; a read error may underlie this. The rearrangement uses TRBV15 and TRBJ2-5; D might be TRBD1 (6 bases). CDR3 length equals 12 residues. Germline V CDR1 and CDR2: LNHNV, YYDKDF (reference sequence). CDR3 sequence: CATYRPDSGVNF. The DNA for the CDR3 is TGTGCCACTTACCGCCCGGACAGTGGGGTGAACTTC.

This chain connects TRBV5-1 to TRBJ1-1; D unclear. Germline-derived CDR1 and CDR2 are SGHRS and YFSETQ. The CDR3 runs to 13 residues. V lost 1 base, J lost 11 bases, and 15 bases lay in between. In nucleotides, the CDR3 is TGCGCCAGCAGCTTGAAAGGAACGGACGAGGCTTTCTTT. Protein product: CASSLKGTDEAFF.

The chain recombines TRBV4-1 with TRBJ1-6, with D possibly TRBD1 on 5 matching bases. The CDR3 covers 16 residues. With 2 bases removed from V and 6 bases from J, the gap between germline ends came to 14 bases. CDR1 and CDR2 from the germline V gene are MGHRA and YSYEKL. CDR3 coding DNA: TGCGCCAGCAGCCAAACTCCCGGGACTGCTAATTCACCCCTCCACTTT. This gives the protein CASSQTPGTANSPLHF.

Turning to this clone: The sample contains more than one DNA sequence encoding this CDR3. The V call is TRBV5-6, the J call TRBJ2-3; D unresolved. Trimming took off 2 bases at V and 2 bases at J, with 3 bases between the two ends. The CDR3 covers 12 residues. Germline assignment: CDR1 SGHDT and CDR2 YYEEEE. This CDR3 reads CASSLATDTQYF. The CDR3, as DNA: TGTGCCAGCAGCTTAGCCACAGATACGCAGTATTTT.

The chain carries TRBV30 and TRBJ2-7, with 10 positions matching TRBD2. CDR3 length: 14 amino acids. The V segment lost 2 bases and the J segment 6 bases; nucleotides outside the gene matches: 7. The germline V gene has CDR1 GTSNPN and CDR2 SVGIG (reference sequence). The CDR3 loop is CAWSTASGGFEQYF. The CDR3 bases are TGTGCCTGGAGTACAGCTAGCGGGGGTTTCGAGCAGTACTTC.

The V gene is TRBV11-2, the J gene TRBJ2-7, with D maybe TRBD2 (5 bases). The CDR3 sequence is 13 residues long. From germline, CDR1 is SGHAT and CDR2 FQNNGV. V lost 3 bases and J lost 4, with 10 bases in between. The DNA of the CDR3 is TGTGCCAGCAGCTTTTCGGGGTCATACGAGCAGTACTTC. Protein product: CASSFSGSYEQYF.

The chain couples TRBV30 to TRBJ1-2, with 8 positions matching TRBD1. The germline gives CDR1 GTSNPN, CDR2 SVGIG (reference sequence). The V segment lost 5 bases and the J segment 10 bases; nucleotides outside the gene matches: 6. The CDR3 runs 11 residues. The CDR3 region has the DNA TGTGCCTGGTCGCTGGGACAGGACTACACCTTC. Protein sequence: CAWSLGQDYTF.

The chain joins TRBV2 to TRBJ1-5; tentative D call: TRBD1 (6 bases). V lost 2 bases, J lost 2 bases, and 37 bases lay in between. This CDR3 contains 24 residues. Germline V CDR1 and CDR2: SNHLY, FYNNEI. CDR3 bases: TGTGCCAGCAGTGAATCTCGGACAGACCAAACCCGAAAAGAGAGTTGGTATGGCAATCAGCCCCAGCATTTT. Its translation is CASSESRTDQTRKESWYGNQPQHF.

V gene TRBV29-1 combines with J gene TRBJ1-2; D is undetermined. The V gene's germline CDR1 is SQVTM and CDR2 ANQGSEA. This CDR3 contains 12 residues. Trimming stripped 7 bases from V and 9 bases from J, with 18 bases between. CDR3 nucleotide sequence: TGCAGCGCTAAGAATACGGGGTGGCGCTACACCTTC. Translating it yields CSAKNTGWRYTF.

This clone was seen only a few times. V is TRBV7-2 and J is TRBJ1-2; TRBD1 agrees at 8 bases. V was pared by 2 bases and J by 8 bases, with 4 bases of the junction left unmatched. This CDR3 region has 13 residues. Germline CDR1 is SGHTA and CDR2 is FQGNSA. DNA for the CDR3: TGTGCCAGCAGCTTACAGGGGGCGAGGGGCTACACCTTC. Amino acids: CASSLQGARGYTF.